A single sample gave rise to the 12 T cell receptor beta chains below, sequenced in a study of blood T cell repertoires in COVID-19. TCRdb's table, derived via immunoSEQ multiplex PCR, lists solely in-frame clones and lacks some. The table records 100,000 to 150,000 clones, more than 70% of them present only once. Sequences were obtained from peripheral blood. Receptors originate from a man between 50 and 59 years old with acute or convalescent COVID-19.

This sequence joins TRBV28 and TRBJ1-1, with D maybe TRBD1 (6 bases). Per the germline V gene, CDR1 is MDHEN and CDR2 is SYDVKM. The CDR3 is made up of 15 amino acids. Between the trimmed V and J ends, which lost 8 bases and 0 bases, there was a span of 16 bases. The CDR3 sequence: CASPPRGFMNTEAFF. The DNA for the CDR3 is TGTGCCAGCCCCCCGAGGGGGTTTATGAACACTGAAGCTTTCTTT.

V usage is TRBV18 and J usage is TRBJ2-1, with 7 bases aligning to TRBD2. The germline gives CDR1 KGHSH, CDR2 LQKENI. V lost 7 bases and J lost 1; bases outside the gene matches: 16. This CDR3 contains 18 residues. The CDR3 DNA sequence: TGTGCCAGCTACCCATCGGGGTCGTCTAGCGGATCCTACAATGAGCAGTTCTTC. It codes for CASYPSGSSSGSYNEQFF.

The chain employs TRBV19 and TRBJ2-2, with D tentatively TRBD2 (6 bases). Between the trimmed V and J ends, which lost 1 base and 9 bases, there was a span of 18 bases. Per the germline V gene, CDR1 is LNHDA and CDR2 is SQIVND (reference sequence). This CDR3 spans 16 amino acids. This CDR3 is CASSIGRQLAPRELFF. In DNA, the CDR3 is TGTGCCAGTAGTATAGGGAGGCAACTAGCCCCAAGGGAGCTGTTTTTT.

CDR3 DNA: TGTGCCAGCAGTCAGGAAATAAATCAGCCCCAGCATTTT. Translated: CASSQEINQPQHF. V and J are TRBV6-4 and TRBJ1-5; D not certain. In germline, CDR1 is MRHNA, CDR2 SNTAGT. The CDR3 is 13 residues long. V lost 5 bases and J 4 bases, leaving 9 bases between the germline ends.

In DNA, the CDR3 is TGTGCCATCGAAAATCCGGGACAGGGGTTCACTGAAGCTTTCTTT. Amino acid sequence: CAIENPGQGFTEAFF. V usage is TRBV28 and J usage is TRBJ1-1; TRBD1 aligns across 10 bases. The CDR3 is 15 residues long. V trimming: 10 bases; J trimming: 4 bases; junction bases outside the gene matches: 12. Germline-derived CDR1 and CDR2 are MDHEN and SYDVKM.

The CDR3 region is CASSPGGDLYEQYF. DNA of the CDR3: TGCGCCAGCAGTCCGGGGGGGGATCTCTACGAGCAGTACTTC. The chain links TRBV10-1 to TRBJ2-7; 8 bases are shared with TRBD2. With V trimmed by 5 bases and J by 3 bases, 6 bases remained unmatched. The CDR3 is made up of 14 amino acids. Per the germline V gene, CDR1 is WNHNN and CDR2 is SYGVQD (reference sequence).

V gene TRBV7-9 combines with J gene TRBJ1-4; 7 bases agree with TRBD1. Losses at the gene ends were 5 bases for V and 5 bases for J; bases not matched to a gene: 8. Germline values: CDR1 SEHNR, CDR2 FQNEAQ (reference sequence). The CDR3 length is 15 residues. CDR3 protein: CASSIWDSANEKLFF. The CDR3 coding sequence is TGTGCCAGCAGCATATGGGACAGTGCGAATGAAAAACTGTTTTTT.

The chain joins TRBV30 to TRBJ1-1; the match to TRBD1 covers 11 bases. The CDR3 length is 15 residues. The germline V gene encodes CDR1 GTSNPN and CDR2 SVGIG (reference sequence). Germline trimming cut 3 bases from V and 6 bases from J; bases unmatched to any gene: 9. This CDR3 reads CAWRNGGQGDSEAFF. The CDR3 DNA is TGTGCCTGGAGGAACGGGGGACAGGGGGATTCTGAAGCTTTCTTT.

The chain has TRBV18 and TRBJ2-4; D possibly corresponds to TRBD1 (6 bases). The V end was cut by 3 bases, the J end by 0 bases, with 9 bases between. Germline V gene data show CDR1 as KGHSH and CDR2 as LQKENI. The CDR3 has 15 amino acids. CDR3 region: CASSPRGVAKNIQYF. CDR3 sequence (DNA): TGTGCCAGCTCACCCAGGGGTGTAGCCAAAAACATTCAGTACTTC. The whole variable domain, remainder taken from reference TRBV18 and TRBJ2-4, is NAGVMQNPRHLVRRRGQEARLRCSPMKGHSHVYWYRQLPEEGLKFMVYLQKENIIDESGMPKERFSAEFPKEGPSILRIQQVVRGDSAAYFCASSPRGVAKNIQYFGAGTRLSVL.

The chain recombines TRBV5-1 with TRBJ1-3; D might be TRBD1 (5 bases). CDR3 length: 14 residues. Germline V gene data show CDR1 as SGHRS and CDR2 as YFSETQ. The V end lost 0 bases, the J end lost 3 bases, and 7 bases lay between the germline ends. CDR3 loop: CASSLVGVGNTIYF. The CDR3 DNA reads as TGCGCCAGCAGCTTGGTAGGGGTTGGAAACACCATATATTTT.

CDR3 sequence (DNA): TGTGCCAGCAGCTCAAGCCCTGGACAAAAATATGGCTACACCTTC. As protein: CASSSSPGQKYGYTF. This chain uses TRBV28 with TRBJ1-2; D might be TRBD1 (5 bases). The CDR3 sequence is 15 residues long. Deletions cut 6 bases from V and 5 bases from J, with 19 bases between. Looked up from germline, CDR1 is MDHEN and CDR2 is SYDVKM.

The chain couples TRBV27 to TRBJ2-1, with TRBD2 matching 7 bases. The germline V gene has CDR1 MNHEY and CDR2 SMNVEV (reference sequence). With 5 bases clipped from V and 7 bases from J, the junction kept 8 bases outside the gene matches. The CDR3 contains 14 residues. In DNA, the CDR3 is TGTGCCAGCAGTAAAAACGGGGGGTGGAATGAGCAGTTCTTC. Its translation: CASSKNGGWNEQFF.